Following are 31 T cell receptor beta chains from one sample sequenced in a study of cytomegalovirus exposure and HLA in healthy donors. PCR involved 60 Vbeta and 13 Jbeta primers. Data came from immunoSEQ multiplex PCR; TCRdb stores just in-frame clones and leaves some out. Here the sample spans 130,000 or so clones, about 74% being singletons. The sample was PBMCs. These receptors originate from a woman aged 55-69 years in good health and CMV-seronegative.

This clone was seen only a few times. The CDR3, as DNA: TGTGCCAGCAGTCAAGTTTACAGGGTTGGAGACACTGAAGCTTTCTTT. It yields the protein CASSQVYRVGDTEAFF. The V gene is TRBV28, the J gene TRBJ1-1; tentative D call: TRBD1 (6 bases). The germline V gene has CDR1 MDHEN and CDR2 SYDVKM. V was trimmed by 5 bases and J by 3 bases, leaving 19 bases between them. The CDR3 runs 16 residues.

The chain uses TRBV10-1 and TRBJ2-2; D not certain. Germline values: CDR1 WNHNN, CDR2 SYGVQD (reference sequence). This CDR3 spans 11 amino acids. Trimming removed 4 bases from V and 8 bases from J, with 5 bases in between. The CDR3 protein is CASSAGGELFF. DNA of the CDR3: TGCGCCAGCAGTGCCGGGGGGGAGCTGTTTTTT.

The chain combines TRBV7-9 with TRBJ1-2, with 9 bases fitting TRBD1. V shed 6 bases and J 6 bases; nucleotides not matched to a gene: 23. CDR1 is SEHNR, CDR2 FQNEAQ, per germline (reference sequence). The CDR3 spans 19 residues. The CDR3 is CASRSRITGGDLEFHGYTF. The CDR3 DNA sequence: TGTGCCAGCAGGTCGAGAATTACAGGGGGCGATCTGGAATTCCATGGCTACACCTTC.

V and J are TRBV27 and TRBJ1-2, with 8 bases aligning to TRBD1. Looked up from germline, CDR1 is MNHEY and CDR2 is SMNVEV (reference sequence). V gave up 0 bases and J gave up 7 bases; unmatched junction bases: 4. CDR3 length: 14 amino acids. The CDR3 DNA reads as TGTGCCAGCAGTTTATCGGACAGGGACGGTGGCTACACCTTC. It encodes CASSLSDRDGGYTF.

This clone has just a few counts. The J gene is TRBJ2-2, the V gene TRBV7-2, with D perhaps matching TRBD2 (6 bases). The germline gives CDR1 SGHTA, CDR2 FQGNSA. The V end was cut by 5 bases, the J end by 7 bases, with 23 bases between. The CDR3 is 17 amino acids. The CDR3 bases are TGTGCCAGCAGCCGGGGACCTAGGAGGGAAAGAGGCGGGGAGCTGTTTTTT. It encodes CASSRGPRRERGGELFF.

The V call is TRBV28, the J call TRBJ2-1, with TRBD2 matching 10 bases. J was trimmed by 8 bases and V by 3 bases; bases with no gene match: 10. Germline-derived CDR1 and CDR2 are MDHEN and SYDVKM. There are 16 residues in the CDR3. CDR3 protein: CASSLASGRASDEQFF. DNA of the CDR3: TGTGCCAGCAGTTTGGCGAGCGGGAGGGCCTCGGATGAGCAGTTCTTC.

This rearrangement joins TRBV20-1 to TRBJ2-7; D might be TRBD2 (6 bases). The CDR3 spans 11 residues. Trimming took off 5 bases at V and 7 bases at J, with 12 bases between the two ends. CDR1 and CDR2 (germline): DFQATT, SNEGSKA (reference sequence). This CDR3 reads CSAHSGTEQYF. The CDR3 DNA follows: TGCAGTGCTCATTCCGGGACTGAGCAGTACTTC.

The J gene is TRBJ1-2, the V gene TRBV7-9; D possibly corresponds to TRBD1 (6 bases). V was cut by 0 bases and J by 6 bases, with 14 bases left in between. The CDR3 loop spans 15 amino acids. The germline V gene encodes CDR1 SEHNR and CDR2 FQNEAQ (reference sequence). For the CDR3, the DNA is TGTGCCAGCAGCTTAGCCGCAGGGGAAGCGGATGGCTACACCTTC. Amino acid sequence: CASSLAAGEADGYTF.

This chain joins TRBV19 and TRBJ1-4, with TRBD1 as a possible D gene (5 bases). V lost 8 bases, J lost 5 bases, and 15 bases lay in between. Germline CDR1 is LNHDA and CDR2 is SQIVND (reference sequence). This CDR3 has 14 amino acids. CDR3 in DNA: TGTGCCAGTCGCCTAGGGGATCGGAATGAAAAACTGTTTTTT. Encoded protein: CASRLGDRNEKLFF.

The chain is built from TRBV7-8 and TRBJ2-1, with TRBD2 identical over 8 bases. This CDR3 contains 15 residues. V lost 4 bases to trimming and J lost 3 bases; unmatched junction nucleotides: 5. Looked up from germline, CDR1 is SGHVS and CDR2 is FQNEAQ. The CDR3 nucleotides read TGTGCCAGCAGCTCACGGGAGGGGGGCTACAATGAGCAGTTCTTC. Its protein is CASSSREGGYNEQFF.

The genes are TRBV5-1 and TRBJ1-1, with D maybe TRBD1 (5 bases). Per the germline V gene, CDR1 is SGHRS and CDR2 is YFSETQ. The CDR3 totals 14 residues. V lost 6 bases and J 4 bases, leaving 16 bases between the germline ends. The CDR3 sequence: CASTPGGMSTEAFF. The DNA for the CDR3 is TGCGCCAGCACTCCCGGGGGGATGAGCACTGAAGCTTTCTTT.

V usage is TRBV10-2 and J usage is TRBJ1-1; 7 positions match TRBD1. V was pared by 6 bases and J by 3 bases, with 7 bases of the junction left unmatched. The CDR3 runs 14 residues. Germline V gives CDR1 WSHSY, CDR2 SAAADI. The CDR3 region is CASSRQGGYTEAFF. CDR3 in DNA: TGCGCCAGCAGCAGACAGGGCGGGTACACTGAAGCTTTCTTT.

The chain is built from TRBV5-1 and TRBJ2-5; TRBD1 matches 7 bases. CDR1 and CDR2 from the germline V gene are SGHRS and YFSETQ. The CDR3 totals 15 residues. The J segment lost 5 bases and the V segment lost 4 bases, leaving 11 bases of the junction unmatched. The CDR3 sequence is CASSRETGAVETQYF. CDR3 in DNA: TGCGCCAGCAGCCGCGAAACAGGGGCGGTGGAGACCCAGTACTTC.

This chain uses TRBV30 with TRBJ1-3; D unresolved. The CDR3 is made up of 14 amino acids. Germline lookup yields CDR1 GTSNPN and CDR2 SVGIG (reference sequence). Trimming cost V 4 bases and J 0 bases, with 10 bases left between them. CDR3 region: CAWTRPSSGNTIYF. The CDR3 nucleotides read TGTGCCTGGACTCGACCTAGCTCTGGAAACACCATATATTTT. The full variable domain, its missing parts supplied by reference TRBV30 and TRBJ1-3, is SQTIHQWPATLVQPVGSPLSLECTVEGTSNPNLYWYRQAAGRGLQLLFYSVGIGQISSEVPQNLSASRPQDRQFILSSKKLLLSDSGFYLCAWTRPSSGNTIYFGEGSWLTVV.

The chain recombines TRBV27 with TRBJ2-7, with 12 bases identical to TRBD2. Trimming took 7 bases from V and 0 from J; bases not matched to a gene: 7. Germline V gene lookup returns CDR1 MNHEY and CDR2 SMNVEV (reference sequence). The CDR3 length is 16 residues. CDR3 DNA: TGTGCCAGCAAAGGACTAGCGGGATTTCTCTCCTACGAGCAGTACTTC. As protein: CASKGLAGFLSYEQYF.

The V gene is TRBV7-2, the J gene TRBJ2-6, with no clear D. CDR1 is SGHTA, CDR2 FQGNSA, per germline. This CDR3 has 18 amino acids. The V and J ends lost 5 bases and 0 bases respectively, with 17 bases between them. CDR3 in DNA: TGTGCCAGCAGCAATGGCGGAAATCTATACTCTGGGGCCAACGTCCTGACTTTC. Its protein is CASSNGGNLYSGANVLTF.

This clone was found once. The CDR3 here is CASSLGPSGSTNTGELFF. In nucleotides, the CDR3 is TGTGCCAGCAGCTTAGGGCCTAGCGGGAGCACGAACACCGGGGAGCTGTTTTTT. The chain uses TRBV7-3 and TRBJ2-2, with 10 bases lining up with TRBD2. The CDR3 extends over 18 amino acids. The J segment lost 0 bases and the V segment lost 2 bases, leaving 6 bases of the junction unmatched. Germline loops: CDR1 SGHTA, CDR2 FQGTGA.

V usage is TRBV7-3 and J usage is TRBJ2-7, with 8 bases identical to TRBD1. Per the germline V gene, CDR1 is SGHTA and CDR2 is FQGTGA. There are 14 residues in the CDR3. J gave up 2 bases and V 3 bases, and 3 bases lay outside the gene matches. The CDR3 DNA reads as TGTGCCAGCAGCTTGGGGACAGGCCCCTACGAGCAGTACTTC. Its translation is CASSLGTGPYEQYF.

Only a few counts were recorded for this clone. V is TRBV7-8 and J is TRBJ2-5, with D unclear. Germline CDR1 reads SGHVS; CDR2 reads FQNEAQ. Trimming took off 5 bases at V and 5 bases at J, with 9 bases between the two ends. The CDR3 is made up of 12 amino acids. The CDR3 sequence: CASSADWETQYF. CDR3 nucleotides: TGTGCCAGCAGCGCAGACTGGGAGACCCAGTACTTC.

The chain is built from TRBV7-3 and TRBJ2-5, with 8 bases fitting TRBD2. The CDR3 length is 14 residues. J lost 9 bases, V lost 2 bases, and 8 bases had no gene match. Germline assignment: CDR1 SGHTA and CDR2 FQGTGA. This CDR3 reads CASSLRGGGEAQYF. CDR3 nucleotide sequence: TGTGCCAGCAGCTTACGGGGGGGAGGTGAGGCCCAGTACTTC. The variable domain in full, with the rest retrieved from reference TRBV7-3 and TRBJ2-5, is GAGVSQTPSNKVTEKGKYVELRCDPISGHTALYWYRQSLGQGPEFLIYFQGTGAADDSGLPNDRFFAVRPEGSVSTLKIQRTERGDSAVYLCASSLRGGGEAQYFGPGTRLLVL.

V is TRBV25-1 and J is TRBJ2-7; the match to TRBD1 covers 8 bases. Germline CDR1 and CDR2: MGHDK and SYGVNS. V dropped 8 bases and J dropped 3; count of bases not matched to a gene: 6. The CDR3 runs 13 residues. For the CDR3, the DNA is TGTGCCAGCCTAGTAACAGGGGGCTACGAGCAGTACTTC. Protein sequence: CASLVTGGYEQYF.

This clone turned up a few times. The chain recombines TRBV5-1 with TRBJ2-2; possible D gene TRBD1, 6 bases. V was cut by 4 bases and J by 10 bases, with 23 bases left in between. Germline V gives CDR1 SGHRS, CDR2 YFSETQ. The CDR3 totals 16 residues. In DNA, the CDR3 is TGCGCCAGCAGCAGAGCCGGGACACGGTCGGGGTTGGAGCTGTTTTTT. It codes for CASSRAGTRSGLELFF.

CDR3 sequence: CASSYSLQETQYF. The CDR3 nucleotides read TGTGCCAGCAGTTACAGCTTACAAGAGACCCAGTACTTC. The gene calls are TRBV6-5 and TRBJ2-5; D is ambiguous. The CDR3 has 13 amino acids. Trimming took 2 bases from V and 2 from J, leaving 6 bases between them. The germline V gene has CDR1 MNHEY and CDR2 SVGAGI.

The chain combines TRBV23-1 with TRBJ2-3; 9 nucleotides match TRBD2. TRBV23-1 is placed among ORFs of uncertain function. V lost 4 bases and J lost 0; bases outside the gene matches: 17. The length of the CDR3 is 20 residues. The CDR3 reads CASSPQDRLAGNPSTDTQYF. CDR3 nucleotide sequence: TGCGCCAGCAGTCCACAGGACCGTCTAGCGGGGAATCCTAGCACAGATACGCAGTATTTT.

The chain joins TRBV28 to TRBJ2-4; 7 nucleotides line up with TRBD1. The germline gives CDR1 MDHEN, CDR2 SYDVKM. The J segment lost 0 bases and the V segment lost 3 bases, leaving 2 bases of the junction unmatched. The CDR3 covers 15 residues. CDR3 DNA: TGTGCCAGCAGTTTGACAGGGATAGCCAAAAACATTCAGTACTTC. It is translated as CASSLTGIAKNIQYF. The variable domain in full, with the rest retrieved from reference TRBV28 and TRBJ2-4, is DVKVTQSSRYLVKRTGEKVFLECVQDMDHENMFWYRQDPGLGLRLIYFSYDVKMKEKGDIPEGYSVSREKKERFSLILESASTNQTSMYLCASSLTGIAKNIQYFGAGTRLSVL.

The genes are TRBV6-5 and TRBJ2-1; TRBD2 agrees at 8 bases. Germline CDR1 and CDR2: MNHEY and SVGAGI. Trimming removed 10 bases from V and 3 bases from J; junction bases left unmatched: 11. The CDR3 runs to 15 residues. CDR3 sequence reads: CATQPGRALYNEQFF. The CDR3 DNA sequence: TGTGCCACCCAACCCGGGAGGGCCCTCTACAATGAGCAGTTCTTC.

This chain links TRBV27 with TRBJ2-7, with TRBD2 identical over 14 bases. Germline CDR1 and CDR2: MNHEY and SMNVEV (reference sequence). With 6 bases clipped from V and 2 bases from J, the junction kept 3 bases outside the gene matches. CDR3 length equals 15 residues. The CDR3 reads CASRTGLAGAYEQYF. For the CDR3, the DNA is TGTGCCAGCAGGACGGGACTAGCGGGAGCCTACGAGCAGTACTTC.

This clone was observed a few times. This chain connects TRBV28 to TRBJ2-6; 7 bases fit TRBD1. J gave up 0 bases and V 7 bases, and 3 bases lay outside the gene matches. The CDR3 extends over 15 amino acids. CDR1 and CDR2 (germline): MDHEN, SYDVKM. The CDR3 protein is CASKGGHSGANVLTF. In nucleotides, the CDR3 is TGTGCCAGCAAAGGGGGCCACTCTGGGGCCAACGTCCTGACTTTC.

The genes are TRBV7-2 and TRBJ2-2; 9 nucleotides match TRBD2. Losses at the gene ends were 3 bases for V and 6 bases for J; bases not matched to a gene: 14. The CDR3 consists of 18 residues. Per the germline V gene, CDR1 is SGHTA and CDR2 is FQGNSA. CDR3 residues: CASSLGPPGLATSGELFF. CDR3 in DNA: TGTGCCAGCAGCTTGGGTCCTCCCGGACTAGCGACGTCCGGGGAGCTGTTTTTT.

V gene TRBV5-1 combines with J gene TRBJ1-5; TRBD1 agrees at 11 bases. CDR1 and CDR2 (germline): SGHRS, YFSETQ. V shed 4 bases, J shed 7 bases, and the junction held 7 bases outside the gene matches. CDR3 length: 15 amino acids. The CDR3 sequence: CASSPDGTGGQPQHF. The CDR3 DNA reads TGCGCCAGCAGCCCCGATGGGACAGGGGGACAGCCCCAGCATTTT.

The chain links TRBV7-7 to TRBJ2-5; no clear D. V was cut by 5 bases and J by 2 bases, with 12 bases left in between. CDR1 is SSHAT, CDR2 FNYEAQ, per germline (reference sequence). CDR3 length equals 14 residues. The CDR3: CASSPQTWQETQYF. Here the CDR3 DNA reads TGTGCCAGCAGCCCACAGACGTGGCAAGAGACCCAGTACTTC.